This T cell receptor (beta chain) was recovered during a study of regulatory T cells in long-lasting Graves disease. In germline, CDR1 is LNHDA, CDR2 SQIVND (reference sequence). The CDR3 loop spans 17 amino acids. Time point in this sample: persistent/refractory GD, antithyroid drugs over 5 years with positive TRAb. PBMCs provided the RNA from which the TCR library was made. An endocrinology department in Xi'an, China, recruited the patients. Combining iRepertoire HTBI primers with Arm-PCR of CDR3 regions, the authors built TCR beta libraries. TCRdb reprocessed the multiplex PCR reads via MiXCR and lists one record per CDR3 protein. The sample contains approximately 350,000 distinct CDR3 sequences, 23% of which appear only once.

The chain links TRBV19 to TRBJ1-2; 8 bases match TRBD1. This TCR derives from a middle-aged woman with Graves disease. The sample consisted of peripheral blood mononuclear cells (PBMCs), taken when the disease was refractory, from a patient treated with antithyroid drugs. The CDR3 here is CPTRSSAGQVPYYGYTF. The DNA of the CDR3 is TGTCCAACCCGATCATCGGCGGGACAGGTGCCTTACTATGGCTACACCTTC.